This T cell receptor (beta chain) was sequenced during a study of Ad26.COV2.S vaccination and SARS-CoV-2 variants. Treatment specified: roughly 18 received Ad26.COV2.S at low or high dose, single or two shots; about 5 received placebo; per-sample allocation not given. Day 63 after the first vaccine or placebo injection was the time point for sampling. The CDR3 sequence is 13 residues long. Trimming took 4 bases from V and 6 from J; bases not matched to a gene: 5. Clones were sequenced by immunoSEQ multiplex PCR, and TCRdb holds only the in-frame ones, with some missing. The sample records 300,000 to 400,000 clones, 86% being singletons.

This TCR was sampled from a person aged 18-60 years who received the Ad26.COV2.S COVID-19 vaccine or a placebo. The sequenced sample was peripheral blood, obtained in a trial of Ad26.COV2.S vaccine versus placebo. The chain recombines TRBV12-3 or TRBV12-4 with TRBJ1-1; 7 bases map to TRBD1. The CDR3 coding sequence is TGTGCCAGCAGTTCCGACAGGGTACCTGAAGCTTTCTTT. Its translation: CASSSDRVPEAFF.